This T cell receptor (beta chain) originates from a study of response to subunit inactivated influenza vaccine. Whole-study results and caveats: The authors put forward the suggestion that each seasonal influenza vaccination may bring in only a limited number of new T cells.

TCRdb independently ran MiXCR on the RT-PCR reads; one entry per CDR3 protein. The table includes 300,000 to 350,000 distinct CDR3 sequences, just over 20% detected once. This clonotype came up a few times. Antigen specificity is unknown. The V and J ends lost 0 bases and 9 bases respectively, with 13 bases between them. The CDR3 consists of 15 residues. Germline V CDR1 and CDR2: SGDLS, YYNGEE. The receptor's source is a man in his fifties or sixties who received an inactivated influenza vaccine. The rearrangement joins TRBV9 to TRBJ1-6; the D gene is possibly TRBD1 (5 bases). The sample in question was PBMCs from blood, obtained around 22 months after vaccination. The CDR3 region is CASSVVGVWGSPLHF. CDR3 in DNA: TGTGCCAGCAGCGTAGTAGGGGTTTGGGGTTCACCCCTCCACTTT.